Shown below are 22 T cell receptor beta chains from a single sample sequenced in a study of cytomegalovirus exposure and HLA in healthy donors. The method was immunoSEQ multiplex PCR; TCRdb's version includes in-frame clones alone and lacks a portion of them. The data hold 80,000 to 100,000 clones, with 87% observed a single time. The source material was PBMCs. Source of these receptors: a woman aged 30 to 39 in good health and CMV-seronegative.

This rearrangement joins TRBV9 to TRBJ2-7; TRBD1 is a possible D gene (5 bases). The CDR3 runs to 14 residues. In germline, CDR1 is SGDLS, CDR2 YYNGEE. Trimming stripped 2 bases from V and 7 bases from J, with 16 bases between. The CDR3 DNA sequence: TGTGCCAGCAGCGTGTCAGGACAAGCTGATGAGCAGTACTTC. It encodes CASSVSGQADEQYF.

The J gene is TRBJ2-3, the V gene TRBV18, with D perhaps TRBD2 (6 bases). This CDR3 has 18 amino acids. Germline V CDR1 and CDR2: KGHSH, LQKENI. Deletions cut 3 bases from V and 5 bases from J, with 24 bases between. The CDR3 protein is CASSPKIAADPNRDTQYF. The DNA of the CDR3 is TGTGCCAGCTCACCGAAAATAGCGGCAGACCCTAACCGAGATACGCAGTATTTT. Together with reference TRBV18 and TRBJ2-3, the CDR3 gives the full variable domain: NAGVMQNPRHLVRRRGQEARLRCSPMKGHSHVYWYRQLPEEGLKFMVYLQKENIIDESGMPKERFSAEFPKEGPSILRIQQVVRGDSAAYFCASSPKIAADPNRDTQYFGPGTRLTVL.

The chain recombines TRBV29-1 with TRBJ2-1, with D maybe TRBD1 (6 bases). Germline V gene sequence: CDR1 SQVTM, CDR2 ANQGSEA. This CDR3 has 13 residues. The CDR3 spells CTVKGDSYNEQFF. Here the CDR3 DNA reads TGCACCGTCAAGGGGGATTCCTACAATGAGCAGTTCTTC.

V gene TRBV27 combines with J gene TRBJ1-2, with TRBD1 identical over 7 bases. The germline V gene encodes CDR1 MNHEY and CDR2 SMNVEV (reference sequence). This CDR3 has 14 amino acids. The ends lost 6 bases at V and 8 bases at J; junction bases unmatched: 12. The CDR3, as DNA: TGTGCCAGCAGGGAGAGAGGGGGCGCGGACGGCTACACCTTC. Translation: CASRERGGADGYTF.

The genes are TRBV7-3 and TRBJ2-3; D remains ambiguous. Trimming removed 5 bases from V and 0 bases from J, with 12 bases in between. The CDR3 totals 15 residues. The germline CDR1 and CDR2 sequences are SGHTA and FQGTGA. CDR3 residues: CASSRQTISTDTQYF. The DNA of the CDR3 is TGTGCCAGCAGCCGCCAGACAATTAGCACAGATACGCAGTATTTT.

The chain recombines TRBV11-2 with TRBJ1-6, with 7 bases matching TRBD1. CDR1 is SGHAT and CDR2 is FQNNGV in the germline V gene. Trimming took 5 bases from V and 6 from J; bases not matched to a gene: 10. The CDR3 loop spans 16 amino acids. CDR3 sequence reads: CASSRITGQLNSPLHF. CDR3 nucleotides: TGTGCCAGCAGCCGAATTACGGGACAGCTTAATTCACCCCTCCACTTT.

This sequence joins TRBV9 and TRBJ2-6, with D possibly TRBD1 on 5 matching bases. V lost 0 bases and J 2 bases, leaving 6 bases between the germline ends. Germline CDR1 and CDR2: SGDLS and YYNGEE. The CDR3 runs to 15 residues. For the CDR3, the DNA is TGTGCCAGCAGCGTAGGACAGACTGGGGCCAACGTCCTGACTTTC. It specifies CASSVGQTGANVLTF. The complete variable domain, with remaining parts taken from reference TRBV9 and TRBJ2-6, reads DSGVTQTPKHLITATGQRVTLRCSPRSGDLSVYWYQQSLDQGLQFLIQYYNGEERAKGNILERFSAQQFPDLHSELNLSSLELGDSALYFCASSVGQTGANVLTFGAGSRLTVL.

The rearrangement joins TRBV6-1 to TRBJ2-7, with D possibly being TRBD1 (6 bases). The germline gives CDR1 MNHNS, CDR2 SASEGT. V lost 5 bases, J lost 3 bases, and 14 bases lay in between. This CDR3 is built from 14 residues. The CDR3 DNA follows: TGTGCCAGCAGTCCCCGAGGGGGTGGCTACGAGCAGTACTTC. Its protein is CASSPRGGGYEQYF.

The rearrangement joins TRBV11-2 to TRBJ2-2; D call uncertain. This CDR3 is 13 amino acids long. V was trimmed by 0 bases and J by 5 bases, leaving 4 bases between them. The germline gives CDR1 SGHAT, CDR2 FQNNGV. DNA for the CDR3: TGTGCCAGCAGCTTAGATATAACCGGGGAGCTGTTTTTT. As protein: CASSLDITGELFF.

The V call is TRBV2, the J call TRBJ2-3; TRBD2 might be the D (5 bases). This CDR3 contains 12 residues. V was pared by 8 bases and J by 3 bases, with 9 bases between. Germline assignment: CDR1 SNHLY and CDR2 FYNNEI. The CDR3 loop is CASGSQTDTQYF. CDR3 in DNA: TGTGCCAGCGGGAGCCAGACAGATACGCAGTATTTT.

The chain has TRBV5-1 and TRBJ1-6, with D unclear. The V gene lost 4 bases and the J gene lost 7 bases, with 18 bases spanning the gap. The CDR3 sequence is 16 residues long. The germline V gene has CDR1 SGHRS and CDR2 YFSETQ. DNA of the CDR3: TGCGCCAGCAGCGGCCCAGTCGGGGAGGCGAATTCACCCCTCCACTTT. It translates to CASSGPVGEANSPLHF.

V is TRBV7-2 and J is TRBJ2-7; 7 bases fit TRBD2. The CDR3 length is 14 residues. V gave up 5 bases and J gave up 2 bases; unmatched junction bases: 6. Germline CDR1 and CDR2: SGHTA and FQGNSA. CDR3 protein: CASSKAGRTYEQYF. The CDR3 DNA is TGTGCCAGCAGCAAAGCCGGGAGGACCTACGAGCAGTACTTC.

The chain uses TRBV29-1 and TRBJ2-1; 14 nucleotides agree with TRBD2. CDR3 length equals 15 residues. Germline trimming cut 4 bases from V and 8 bases from J; bases unmatched to any gene: 7. Looked up from germline, CDR1 is SQVTM and CDR2 is ANQGSEA. The CDR3 sequence: CSVAQGLAGEDEQFF. The CDR3 nucleotides are TGCAGCGTTGCCCAGGGACTAGCGGGAGAGGATGAGCAGTTCTTC.

J is TRBJ2-7 and V is TRBV7-2, with 9 bases identical to TRBD1. Germline-derived CDR1 and CDR2 are SGHTA and FQGNSA. The CDR3 covers 16 residues. Unmatched junction bases numbered 5, after V lost 1 base and J lost 1 base. The CDR3: CASSLVSGTGSYEQYF. The CDR3 coding sequence is TGTGCCAGCAGCTTAGTGTCTGGGACAGGGTCCTACGAGCAGTACTTC.

V gene TRBV9 combines with J gene TRBJ2-3, with TRBD1 matching 10 bases. V lost 6 bases to trimming and J lost 4 bases; unmatched junction nucleotides: 5. This CDR3 spans 14 amino acids. The germline V gene has CDR1 SGDLS and CDR2 YYNGEE. The CDR3 DNA reads TGTGCCAGCACCCGGACAGGGGGAGCAGATACGCAGTATTTT. Translation gives CASTRTGGADTQYF.

This chain connects TRBV19 to TRBJ1-2; D unresolved. The CDR3 sequence is 16 residues long. Per the germline V gene, CDR1 is LNHDA and CDR2 is SQIVND (reference sequence). V was clipped by 9 bases and J by 2 bases, with 22 bases between them. CDR3 sequence: CASHGTMEVSNYGYTF. CDR3 sequence (DNA): TGTGCCAGCCATGGCACCATGGAGGTTTCAAACTATGGCTACACCTTC.

V usage is TRBV2 and J usage is TRBJ2-3, with 9 bases matching TRBD1. The germline gives CDR1 SNHLY, CDR2 FYNNEI. The trim removed 4 bases at V and 4 bases at J, leaving 6 bases unmatched. CDR3 size: 15 residues. The CDR3 DNA reads TGTGCCAGCAGTGCAACAGGGGGCGAGGCAGATACGCAGTATTTT. It encodes CASSATGGEADTQYF.

This clone was found many times. This rearrangement joins TRBV6-1 to TRBJ1-2; possibly TRBD1 for D (6 bases). Germline-derived CDR1 and CDR2 are MNHNS and SASEGT. V was trimmed by 2 bases and J by 2 bases, leaving 12 bases between them. The CDR3 loop spans 15 amino acids. As DNA, the CDR3 is TGTGCCAGCAGTGAAAATCTTGGGGGCAACTATGGCTACACCTTC. Translating gives CASSENLGGNYGYTF.

This clone was seen just once. The chain couples TRBV5-1 to TRBJ2-7, with 7 bases matching TRBD1. The CDR3 consists of 14 residues. CDR1 SGHRS and CDR2 YFSETQ come from the germline V gene. With V trimmed by 3 bases and J by 5 bases, 8 bases remained unmatched. The DNA of the CDR3 is TGCGCCAGCAGCTACGAGACAGGGACCCACGAGCAGTACTTC. The encoded protein is CASSYETGTHEQYF.

The rearrangement uses TRBV9 and TRBJ1-6; D may be TRBD1 (5 bases). Germline values: CDR1 SGDLS, CDR2 YYNGEE. Trimming shortened V by 3 bases and J by 8 bases, and 18 bases separated the two germline ends. This CDR3 spans 16 amino acids. DNA of the CDR3: TGTGCCAGCAGCGCCACCCACAGCAGGGCGGATTCACCCCTCCACTTT. As protein: CASSATHSRADSPLHF.

V is TRBV20-1 and J is TRBJ2-1; D is unclear. V dropped 6 bases and J dropped 4 bases, with 7 bases sitting between them. CDR1 and CDR2 (germline): DFQATT, SNEGSKA (reference sequence). This CDR3 comprises 11 residues. The CDR3: CSAPRYNEQFF. Here the CDR3 DNA reads TGCAGTGCGCCGCGTTACAATGAGCAGTTCTTC.

The rearrangement joins TRBV7-2 to TRBJ1-5; D is possibly TRBD1 (6 bases). The CDR3 consists of 13 residues. Germline values: CDR1 SGHTA, CDR2 FQGNSA. The V gene lost 4 bases and the J gene lost 7 bases, with 11 bases spanning the gap. CDR3 sequence reads: CASSWTRGQPQHF. CDR3 DNA sequence: TGTGCCAGCAGCTGGACCAGGGGCCAGCCCCAGCATTTT.